A single sample is the source of the 13 T cell receptor beta chains below, sequenced in a study of response to subunit inactivated influenza vaccine. One entry per CDR3 protein, called by TCRdb with MiXCR from the RT-PCR reads. The sample has 550,000 to 800,000 distinct CDR3 sequences, roughly 14% seen once. The specimen was PBMCs from blood, collected around two weeks before vaccination. The receptors were sampled from a man in his fifties or sixties who received an inactivated influenza vaccine.

This chain uses TRBV28 with TRBJ2-5, with 8 bases fitting TRBD1. Germline lookup yields CDR1 MDHEN and CDR2 SYDVKM. The CDR3 totals 15 residues. V trimming: 8 bases; J trimming: 0 bases; junction bases outside the gene matches: 8. The CDR3 nucleotides are TGTGCCAGCTGGCCGGGACAGGCGTACCAAGAGACCCAGTACTTC. Translating gives CASWPGQAYQETQYF.

V is TRBV3-1 and J is TRBJ2-7; D call uncertain. The CDR3 extends over 14 amino acids. The germline gives CDR1 LGHDT, CDR2 YNNKEL (reference sequence). The ends were cut back, 1 base at V and 3 bases at J, with 10 bases in the middle. CDR3 protein: CASSQAPLSYEQYF. CDR3 sequence (DNA): TGTGCCAGCAGCCAAGCTCCCCTTAGCTACGAGCAGTACTTC.

The chain is built from TRBV27 and TRBJ2-7; D might be TRBD1 (6 bases). The CDR3 consists of 14 residues. Germline CDR1 and CDR2: MNHEY and SMNVEV (reference sequence). V lost 2 bases and J lost 7, with 15 bases in between. CDR3 bases: TGTGCCAGCAGTTTAAACAGGGCCTCTGGTGAGCAGTACTTC. This sequence encodes CASSLNRASGEQYF.

The chain employs TRBV28 and TRBJ1-5; the D is unclear. CDR1 MDHEN and CDR2 SYDVKM come from the germline V gene. Trimming took off 4 bases at V and 4 bases at J, with 11 bases between the two ends. The CDR3 length is 14 residues. DNA for the CDR3: TGTGCCAGCAGTTATCGGACCGTGAATCAGCCCCAGCATTTT. Translating gives CASSYRTVNQPQHF.

This clonotype has more than one count but fewer than ten. V usage is TRBV29-1 and J usage is TRBJ1-5, with 7 bases identical to TRBD1. V lost 4 bases to trimming and J lost 1 base; unmatched junction nucleotides: 4. CDR1 and CDR2 from the germline V gene are SQVTM and ANQGSEA. CDR3 length: 14 residues. The CDR3 loop is CSVGGTDSNQPQHF. CDR3 coding DNA: TGCAGCGTTGGGGGGACAGACAGCAATCAGCCCCAGCATTTT.

This clonotype occurred a few times. The V call is TRBV7-9, the J call TRBJ2-4; 9 bases are a match to TRBD1. CDR1 SEHNR and CDR2 FQNEAQ come from the germline V gene (reference sequence). The CDR3 is made up of 16 amino acids. V dropped 5 bases and J dropped 1; count of bases not matched to a gene: 6. CDR3 sequence: CASSTQGAGAKNIQYF. CDR3 DNA sequence: TGTGCCAGCAGCACACAGGGGGCCGGGGCCAAAAACATTCAGTACTTC.

This clonotype was detected a few times. The CDR3 loop is CASSGTGAWRGYTF. The CDR3 coding sequence is TGTGCCAGCAGTGGGACAGGGGCATGGAGAGGCTACACCTTC. The chain joins TRBV25-1 to TRBJ1-2; 9 bases are shared with TRBD1. V lost 4 bases, J lost 8 bases, and 8 bases stayed unmatched. The germline V gene encodes CDR1 MGHDK and CDR2 SYGVNS. The length of the CDR3 is 14 residues.

The gene calls are TRBV12-3 or TRBV12-4 and TRBJ2-1, with 9 bases that match TRBD2. Unmatched junction bases numbered 16, after V lost 7 bases and J lost 6 bases. The CDR3 has 17 residues. CDR3 in DNA: TGTGCCAGCACCCAACTAGCGGGCCCGACTTTACCCAATGAGCAGTTCTTC. Translating it yields CASTQLAGPTLPNEQFF.

The table lists this clonotype with a few counts. The gene calls are TRBV29-1 and TRBJ1-4, with D unresolved. V was pared by 8 bases and J by 8 bases, with 15 bases between. Germline CDR1 is SQVTM and CDR2 is ANQGSEA. The CDR3 extends over 12 amino acids. In nucleotides, the CDR3 is TGCAGCTTTAGGAGTGGAACGGAAAAACTGTTTTTT. Translated, it gives CSFRSGTEKLFF.

This chain connects TRBV7-9 to TRBJ1-4; a possible D gene is TRBD1 (5 bases). The germline V gene encodes CDR1 SEHNR and CDR2 FQNEAQ (reference sequence). The CDR3 spans 16 residues. V gave up 5 bases and J gave up 4 bases, with 17 bases separating them. The CDR3 bases are TGTGCCAGCAGCGGTGGGACGGAGAGATTTAATGAAAAACTGTTTTTT. This translates into CASSGGTERFNEKLFF.

This clonotype has a handful of counts. V usage is TRBV20-1 and J usage is TRBJ1-5, with TRBD1 matching over 9 bases. This CDR3 has 16 residues. V was pared by 2 bases and J by 6 bases, with 11 bases of the junction left unmatched. Germline V gene data show CDR1 as DFQATT and CDR2 as SNEGSKA (reference sequence). The CDR3 spells CSARSTGGQIFQPQHF. The CDR3 DNA follows: TGCAGTGCTAGATCTACAGGGGGCCAGATCTTTCAGCCCCAGCATTTT.

Comments on this clonotype: An end of the junction differs from the germline gene, which may be a read error. V and J are TRBV6-1 and TRBJ2-5; D unclear. The germline V gene has CDR1 MNHNS and CDR2 SASEGT. The CDR3 has 14 residues. The CDR3 nucleotides read TGTGCCAGCAGTACACGTCCCGACGCAGAGGCCCAGTACTTC. Its translation: CASSTRPDAEAQYF.

Ten or more counts support this clonotype. As DNA, the CDR3 is TGTGCCAGCAGCTGGGACAGGGGCGAGCAGTACTTC. Amino acid sequence: CASSWDRGEQYF. J is TRBJ2-7 and V is TRBV7-9; 10 bases fit TRBD1. The CDR3 consists of 12 residues. CDR1 is SEHNR, CDR2 FQNEAQ, per germline (reference sequence). V gave up 4 bases and J gave up 6 bases; unmatched junction bases: 0.